This entry concerns a single T cell receptor beta chain. These data originate in a study of blood T cell repertoires in COVID-19. Across the whole study: PBMCs, B-cell-depleted T cells, or T cells were the source of the cDNA or gDNA that made up the material.

In the authors' methods: Reference gene primer amplification gave estimated nucleated cell counts. TCRdb's table, derived via immunoSEQ multiplex PCR, lists solely in-frame clones and lacks some. V and J calls and clone size follow that table, whereas D and trimming were derived from the DNA. This sample has 140,000 or so clones, with roughly nine tenths found just once. There are 15 residues in the CDR3. Germline V gives CDR1 LGHNA, CDR2 YSLEER. J lost 1 base, V lost 4 bases, and 4 bases had no gene match. Sequenced sample: peripheral blood. The chain couples TRBV4-3 to TRBJ1-3; 7 nucleotides line up with TRBD1. The clonotype comes from a woman in her fifties or sixties with active COVID-19. The CDR3 is CASSPDRLSGNTIYF. The CDR3 nucleotides read TGCGCCAGCAGCCCGGACAGGCTTTCTGGAAACACCATATATTTT.